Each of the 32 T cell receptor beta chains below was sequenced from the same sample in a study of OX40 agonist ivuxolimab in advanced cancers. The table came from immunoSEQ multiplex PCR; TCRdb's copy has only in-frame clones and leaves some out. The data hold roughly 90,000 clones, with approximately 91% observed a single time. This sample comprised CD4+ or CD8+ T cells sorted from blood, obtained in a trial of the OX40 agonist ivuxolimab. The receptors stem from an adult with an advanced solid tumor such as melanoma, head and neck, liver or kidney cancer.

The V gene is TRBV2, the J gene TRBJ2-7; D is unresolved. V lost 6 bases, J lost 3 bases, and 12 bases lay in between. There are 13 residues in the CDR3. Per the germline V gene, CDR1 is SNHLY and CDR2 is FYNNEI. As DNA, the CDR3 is TGTGCCAGCAGCTGGACGGCGGTCTACGAGCAGTACTTC. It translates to CASSWTAVYEQYF. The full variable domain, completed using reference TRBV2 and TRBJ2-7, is EPEVTQTPSHQVTQMGQEVILRCVPISNHLYFYWYRQILGQKVEFLVSFYNNEISEKSEIFDDQFSVERPDGSNFTLKIRSTKLEDSAMYFCASSWTAVYEQYFGPGTRLTVT.

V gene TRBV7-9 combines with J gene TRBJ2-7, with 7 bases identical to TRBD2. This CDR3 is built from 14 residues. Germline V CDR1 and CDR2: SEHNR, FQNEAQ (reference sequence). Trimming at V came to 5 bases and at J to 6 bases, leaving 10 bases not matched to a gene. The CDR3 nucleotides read TGTGCCAGCAGCAAGGGGCGGGAGTTTGCCGAGCAGTACTTC. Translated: CASSKGREFAEQYF.

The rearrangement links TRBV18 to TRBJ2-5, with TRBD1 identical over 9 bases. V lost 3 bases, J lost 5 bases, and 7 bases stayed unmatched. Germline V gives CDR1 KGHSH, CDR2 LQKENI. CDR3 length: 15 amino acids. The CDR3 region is CASSPQQGAWETQYF. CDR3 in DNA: TGTGCCAGCTCACCTCAACAGGGGGCGTGGGAGACCCAGTACTTC.

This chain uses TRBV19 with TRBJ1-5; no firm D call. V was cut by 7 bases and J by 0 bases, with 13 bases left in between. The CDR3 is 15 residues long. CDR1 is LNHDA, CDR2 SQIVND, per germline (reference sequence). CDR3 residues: CASKWAEYSNQPQHF. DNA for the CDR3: TGTGCCAGTAAGTGGGCAGAATATAGCAATCAGCCCCAGCATTTT. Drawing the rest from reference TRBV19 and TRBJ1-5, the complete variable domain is DGGITQSPKYLFRKEGQNVTLSCEQNLNHDAMYWYRQDPGQGLRLIYYSQIVNDFQKGDIAEGYSVSREKKESFPLTVTSAQKNPTAFYLCASKWAEYSNQPQHFGDGTRLSIL.

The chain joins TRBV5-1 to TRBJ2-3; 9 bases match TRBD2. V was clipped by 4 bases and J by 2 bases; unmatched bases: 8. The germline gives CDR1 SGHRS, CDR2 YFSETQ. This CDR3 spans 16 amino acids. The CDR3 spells CASSVTTSGPTDTQYF. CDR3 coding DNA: TGCGCCAGCAGCGTAACGACTAGCGGACCCACAGATACGCAGTATTTT.

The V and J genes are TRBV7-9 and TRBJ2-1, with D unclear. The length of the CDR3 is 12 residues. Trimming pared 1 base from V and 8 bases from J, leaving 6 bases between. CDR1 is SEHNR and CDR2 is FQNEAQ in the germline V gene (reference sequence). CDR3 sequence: CASSLVAYEQFF. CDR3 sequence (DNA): TGTGCCAGCAGCTTAGTAGCCTATGAGCAGTTCTTC.

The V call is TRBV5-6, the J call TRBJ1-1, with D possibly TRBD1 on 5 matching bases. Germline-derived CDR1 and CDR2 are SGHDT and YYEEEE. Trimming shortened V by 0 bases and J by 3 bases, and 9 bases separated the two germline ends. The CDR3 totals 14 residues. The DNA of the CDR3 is TGTGCCAGCAGCTTGGGGGGGTTGGACACTGAAGCTTTCTTT. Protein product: CASSLGGLDTEAFF.

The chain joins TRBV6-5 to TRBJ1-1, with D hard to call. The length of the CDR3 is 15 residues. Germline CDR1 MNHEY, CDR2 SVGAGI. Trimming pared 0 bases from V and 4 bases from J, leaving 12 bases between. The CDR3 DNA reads TGTGCCAGCAGTTACTCGAGGATAGGAACCACTGAAGCTTTCTTT. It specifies CASSYSRIGTTEAFF.

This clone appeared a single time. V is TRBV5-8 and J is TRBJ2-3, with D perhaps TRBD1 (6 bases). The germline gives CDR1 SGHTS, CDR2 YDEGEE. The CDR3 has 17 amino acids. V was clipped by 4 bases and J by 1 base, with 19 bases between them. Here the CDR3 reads CASSRGQTGSGTDTQYF. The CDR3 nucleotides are TGTGCCAGCAGCCGAGGGCAAACAGGGTCAGGCACAGATACGCAGTATTTT.

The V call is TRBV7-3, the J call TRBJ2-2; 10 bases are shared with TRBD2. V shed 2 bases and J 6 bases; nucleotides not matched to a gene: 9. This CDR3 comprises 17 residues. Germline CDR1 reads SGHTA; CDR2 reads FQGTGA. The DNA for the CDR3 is TGTGCCAGCAGCTTATTTCCCGGGAGCGGGAGGGCCGGGGAGCTGTTTTTT. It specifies CASSLFPGSGRAGELFF.

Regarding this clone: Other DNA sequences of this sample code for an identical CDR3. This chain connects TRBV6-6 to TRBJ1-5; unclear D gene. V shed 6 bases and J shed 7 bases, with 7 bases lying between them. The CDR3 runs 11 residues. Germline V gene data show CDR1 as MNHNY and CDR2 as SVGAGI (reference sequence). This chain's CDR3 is CASREKQPQHF. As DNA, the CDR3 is TGTGCCAGCAGGGAGAAACAGCCCCAGCATTTT.

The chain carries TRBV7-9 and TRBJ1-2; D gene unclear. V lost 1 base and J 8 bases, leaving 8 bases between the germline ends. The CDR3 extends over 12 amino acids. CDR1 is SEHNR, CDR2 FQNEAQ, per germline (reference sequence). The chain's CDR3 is CASSLGVGGYTF. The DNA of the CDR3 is TGTGCCAGCAGCTTAGGGGTAGGGGGCTACACCTTC.

CDR3 loop: CASSLPQGASYGYTF. CDR3 coding DNA: TGTGCCAGCAGTTTACCACAGGGGGCGTCCTATGGCTACACCTTC. V is TRBV28 and J is TRBJ1-2; 9 nucleotides line up with TRBD1. V lost 2 bases, J lost 4 bases, and 5 bases stayed unmatched. Germline V gene lookup returns CDR1 MDHEN and CDR2 SYDVKM. CDR3 length: 15 amino acids.

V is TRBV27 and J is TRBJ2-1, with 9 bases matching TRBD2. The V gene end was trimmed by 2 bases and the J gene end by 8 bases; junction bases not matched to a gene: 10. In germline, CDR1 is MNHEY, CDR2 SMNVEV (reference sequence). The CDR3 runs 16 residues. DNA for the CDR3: TGTGCCAGCAGTTTACAGGCGGGAGGGGCCCGGGATGAGCAGTTCTTC. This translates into CASSLQAGGARDEQFF.

CDR3 sequence: CASSIPGTSASNEQFF. For the CDR3, the DNA is TGTGCCAGCAGCATTCCCGGGACTAGCGCTTCGAATGAGCAGTTCTTC. The chain recombines TRBV7-8 with TRBJ2-1, with 10 bases lining up with TRBD2. Germline CDR1 reads SGHVS; CDR2 reads FQNEAQ. The CDR3 is 16 amino acids. With V trimmed by 5 bases and J by 7 bases, 11 bases remained unmatched. Based on the CDR3 plus reference TRBV7-8 and TRBJ2-1, the full variable domain is GAGVSQSPRYKVAKRGQDVALRCDPISGHVSLFWYQQALGQGPEFLTYFQNEAQLDKSGLPSDRFFAERPEGSVSTLKIQRTQQEDSAVYLCASSIPGTSASNEQFFGPGTRLTVL.

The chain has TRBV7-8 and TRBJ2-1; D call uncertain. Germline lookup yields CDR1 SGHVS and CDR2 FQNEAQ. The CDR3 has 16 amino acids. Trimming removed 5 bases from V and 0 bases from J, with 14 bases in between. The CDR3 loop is CASSQRLVGSYNEQFF. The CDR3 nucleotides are TGTGCCAGCAGCCAGAGGCTAGTCGGCTCCTACAATGAGCAGTTCTTC. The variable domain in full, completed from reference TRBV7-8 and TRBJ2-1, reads GAGVSQSPRYKVAKRGQDVALRCDPISGHVSLFWYQQALGQGPEFLTYFQNEAQLDKSGLPSDRFFAERPEGSVSTLKIQRTQQEDSAVYLCASSQRLVGSYNEQFFGPGTRLTVL.

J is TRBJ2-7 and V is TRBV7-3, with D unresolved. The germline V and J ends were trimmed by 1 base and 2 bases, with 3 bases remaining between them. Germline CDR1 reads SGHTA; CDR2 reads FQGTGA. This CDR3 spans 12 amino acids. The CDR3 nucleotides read TGTGCCAGCAGCTTAAACCCCTACGAGCAGTACTTC. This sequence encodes CASSLNPYEQYF. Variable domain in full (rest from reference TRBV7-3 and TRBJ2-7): GAGVSQTPSNKVTEKGKYVELRCDPISGHTALYWYRQSLGQGPEFLIYFQGTGAADDSGLPNDRFFAVRPEGSVSTLKIQRTERGDSAVYLCASSLNPYEQYFGPGTRLTVT.

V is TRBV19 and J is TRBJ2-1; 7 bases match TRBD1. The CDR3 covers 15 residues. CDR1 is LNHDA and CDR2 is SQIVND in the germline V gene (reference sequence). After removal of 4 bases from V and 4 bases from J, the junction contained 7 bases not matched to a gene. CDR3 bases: TGTGCCAGTAGTACCGACAGGGTGTCATACAATGAGCAGTTCTTC. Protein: CASSTDRVSYNEQFF.

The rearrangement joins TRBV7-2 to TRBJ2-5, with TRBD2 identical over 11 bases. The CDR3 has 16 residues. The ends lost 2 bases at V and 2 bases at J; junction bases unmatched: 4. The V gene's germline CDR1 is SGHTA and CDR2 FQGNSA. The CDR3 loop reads CASSLRTSGGQETQYF. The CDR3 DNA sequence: TGTGCCAGCAGCTTAAGAACTAGCGGGGGACAAGAGACCCAGTACTTC.

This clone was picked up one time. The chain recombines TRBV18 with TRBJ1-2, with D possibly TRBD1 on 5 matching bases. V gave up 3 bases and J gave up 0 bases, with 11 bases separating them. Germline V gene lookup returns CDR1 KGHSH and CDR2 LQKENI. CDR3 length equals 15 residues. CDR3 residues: CASSPDRNTNYGYTF. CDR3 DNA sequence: TGTGCCAGCTCACCCGACAGAAACACTAACTATGGCTACACCTTC.

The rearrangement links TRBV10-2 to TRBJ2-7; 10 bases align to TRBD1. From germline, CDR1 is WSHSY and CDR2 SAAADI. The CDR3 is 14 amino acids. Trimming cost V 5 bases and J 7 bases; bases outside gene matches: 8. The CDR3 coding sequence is TGCGCCAGCAGTAGGGACAGGGGAGGGGAGGAGCAGTACTTC. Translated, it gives CASSRDRGGEEQYF.

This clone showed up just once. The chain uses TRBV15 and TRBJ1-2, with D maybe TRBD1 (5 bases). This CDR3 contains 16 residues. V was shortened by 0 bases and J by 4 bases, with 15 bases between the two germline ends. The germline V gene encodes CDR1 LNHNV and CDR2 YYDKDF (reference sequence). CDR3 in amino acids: CATSRDRMIGTYGYTF. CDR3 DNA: TGTGCCACCAGCAGAGATAGAATGATAGGGACCTATGGCTACACCTTC.

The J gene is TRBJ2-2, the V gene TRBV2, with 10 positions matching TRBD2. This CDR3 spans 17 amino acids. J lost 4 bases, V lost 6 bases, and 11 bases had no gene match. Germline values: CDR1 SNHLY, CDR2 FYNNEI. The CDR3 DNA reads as TGTGCCAGCAGGCCAAGAGCGGGAGGGTTCGCCACCGGGGAGCTGTTTTTT. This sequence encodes CASRPRAGGFATGELFF.

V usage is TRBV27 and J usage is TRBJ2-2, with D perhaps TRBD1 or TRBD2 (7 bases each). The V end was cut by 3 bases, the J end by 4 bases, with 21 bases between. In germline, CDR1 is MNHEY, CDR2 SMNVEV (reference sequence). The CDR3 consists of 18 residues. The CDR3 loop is CASSFRGIREGATGELFF. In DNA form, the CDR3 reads TGTGCCAGCAGTTTTAGGGGTATCAGGGAGGGGGCCACCGGGGAGCTGTTTTTT.

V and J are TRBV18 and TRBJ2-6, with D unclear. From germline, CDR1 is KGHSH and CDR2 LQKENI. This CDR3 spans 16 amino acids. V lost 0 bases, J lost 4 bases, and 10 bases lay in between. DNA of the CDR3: TGTGCCAGCTCACCACCGGGCTCGTGGGGGGCCAACGTCCTGACTTTC. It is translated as CASSPPGSWGANVLTF.

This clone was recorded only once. This CDR3 reads CASSKSGRLETQYF. The CDR3 DNA reads TGTGCCAGCAGTAAAAGCGGGAGGTTGGAGACCCAGTACTTC. This chain joins TRBV5-6 and TRBJ2-5, with 9 bases that match TRBD2. CDR1 is SGHDT and CDR2 is YYEEEE in the germline V gene. The trim removed 5 bases at V and 5 bases at J, leaving 7 bases unmatched. The CDR3 length is 14 residues.

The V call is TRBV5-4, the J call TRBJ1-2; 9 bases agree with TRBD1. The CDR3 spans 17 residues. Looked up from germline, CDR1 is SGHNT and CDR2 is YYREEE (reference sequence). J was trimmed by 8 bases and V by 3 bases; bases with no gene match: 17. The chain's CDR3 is CASSSAAGTGTLVGYTF. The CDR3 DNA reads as TGTGCCAGCAGCTCCGCCGCCGGGACAGGGACTTTAGTGGGCTACACCTTC.

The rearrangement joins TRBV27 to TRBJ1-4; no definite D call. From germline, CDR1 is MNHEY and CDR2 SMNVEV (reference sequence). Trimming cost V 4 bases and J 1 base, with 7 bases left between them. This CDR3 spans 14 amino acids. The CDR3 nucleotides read TGTGCCAGCAGTTCAGCGGGAACTAATGAAAAACTGTTTTTT. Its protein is CASSSAGTNEKLFF.

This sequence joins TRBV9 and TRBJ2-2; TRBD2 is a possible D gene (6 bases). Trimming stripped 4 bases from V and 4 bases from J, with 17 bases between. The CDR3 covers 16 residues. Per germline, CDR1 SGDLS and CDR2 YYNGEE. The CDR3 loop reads CASSPWAGRSTGELFF. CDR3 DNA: TGTGCCAGCAGCCCATGGGCGGGGCGTAGCACCGGGGAGCTGTTTTTT. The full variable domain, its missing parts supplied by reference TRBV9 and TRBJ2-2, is DSGVTQTPKHLITATGQRVTLRCSPRSGDLSVYWYQQSLDQGLQFLIQYYNGEERAKGNILERFSAQQFPDLHSELNLSSLELGDSALYFCASSPWAGRSTGELFFGEGSRLTVL.

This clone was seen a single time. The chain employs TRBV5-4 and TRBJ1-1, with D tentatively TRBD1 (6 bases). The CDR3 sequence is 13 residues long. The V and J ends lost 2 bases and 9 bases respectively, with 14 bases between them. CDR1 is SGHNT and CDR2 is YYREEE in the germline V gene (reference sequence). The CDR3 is CASSFPTDSQAFF. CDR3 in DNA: TGTGCCAGCAGCTTTCCAACGGACAGCCAAGCTTTCTTT.

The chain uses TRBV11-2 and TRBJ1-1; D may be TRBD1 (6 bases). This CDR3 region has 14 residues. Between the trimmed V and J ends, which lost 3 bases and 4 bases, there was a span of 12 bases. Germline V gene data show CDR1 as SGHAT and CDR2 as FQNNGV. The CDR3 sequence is CASSFNRAGTEAFF. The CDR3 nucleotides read TGTGCCAGCAGCTTCAACAGGGCGGGCACTGAAGCTTTCTTT.

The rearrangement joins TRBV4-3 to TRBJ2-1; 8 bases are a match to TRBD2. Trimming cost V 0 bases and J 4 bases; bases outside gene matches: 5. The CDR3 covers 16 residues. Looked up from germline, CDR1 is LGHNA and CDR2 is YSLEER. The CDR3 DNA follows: TGCGCCAGCAGCCAAGAGGCAGCGGGGGAATACAATGAGCAGTTCTTC. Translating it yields CASSQEAAGEYNEQFF.